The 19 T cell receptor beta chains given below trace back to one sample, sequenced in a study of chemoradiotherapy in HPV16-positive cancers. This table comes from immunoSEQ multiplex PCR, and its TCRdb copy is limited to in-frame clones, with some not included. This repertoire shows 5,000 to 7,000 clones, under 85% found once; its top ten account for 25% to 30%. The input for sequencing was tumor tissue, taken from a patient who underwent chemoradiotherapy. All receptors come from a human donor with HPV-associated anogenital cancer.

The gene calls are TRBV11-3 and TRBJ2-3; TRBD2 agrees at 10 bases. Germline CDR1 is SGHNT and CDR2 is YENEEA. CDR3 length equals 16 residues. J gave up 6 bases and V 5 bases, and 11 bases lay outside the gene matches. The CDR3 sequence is CASSQRLAGAGDTQYF. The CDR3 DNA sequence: TGTGCCAGCAGCCAAAGGCTAGCGGGAGCGGGGGATACGCAGTATTTT.

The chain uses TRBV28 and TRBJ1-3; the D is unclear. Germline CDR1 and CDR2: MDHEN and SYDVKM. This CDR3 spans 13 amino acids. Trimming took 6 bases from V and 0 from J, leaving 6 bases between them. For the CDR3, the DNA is TGTGCCAGCAGACTCGTCTCTGGAAACACCATATATTTT. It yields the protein CASRLVSGNTIYF. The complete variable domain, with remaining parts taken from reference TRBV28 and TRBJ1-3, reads DVKVTQSSRYLVKRTGEKVFLECVQDMDHENMFWYRQDPGLGLRLIYFSYDVKMKEKGDIPEGYSVSREKKERFSLILESASTNQTSMYLCASRLVSGNTIYFGEGSWLTVV.

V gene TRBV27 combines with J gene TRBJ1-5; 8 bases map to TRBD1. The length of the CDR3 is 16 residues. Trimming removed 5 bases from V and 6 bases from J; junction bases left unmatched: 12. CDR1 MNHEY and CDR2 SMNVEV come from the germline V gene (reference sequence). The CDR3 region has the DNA TGTGCCAGCAGTATAACAGGGGGGTCTTCCAGTCAGCCCCAGCATTTT. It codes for CASSITGGSSSQPQHF.

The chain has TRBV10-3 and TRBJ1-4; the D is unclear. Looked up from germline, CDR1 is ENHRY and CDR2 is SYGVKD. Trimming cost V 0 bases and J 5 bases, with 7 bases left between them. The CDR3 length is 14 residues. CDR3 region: CAISESSPNEKLFF. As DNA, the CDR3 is TGTGCCATCAGTGAGTCCTCCCCCAATGAAAAACTGTTTTTT.

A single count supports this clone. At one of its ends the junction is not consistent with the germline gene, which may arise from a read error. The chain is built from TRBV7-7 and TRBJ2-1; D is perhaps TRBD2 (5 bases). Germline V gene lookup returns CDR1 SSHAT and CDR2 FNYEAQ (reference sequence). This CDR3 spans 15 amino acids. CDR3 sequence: CASSPQMGDGNEQFF. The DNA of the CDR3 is TGTGCTAGCAGCCCCCAGATGGGAGACGGCAATGAGCAGTTCTTC.

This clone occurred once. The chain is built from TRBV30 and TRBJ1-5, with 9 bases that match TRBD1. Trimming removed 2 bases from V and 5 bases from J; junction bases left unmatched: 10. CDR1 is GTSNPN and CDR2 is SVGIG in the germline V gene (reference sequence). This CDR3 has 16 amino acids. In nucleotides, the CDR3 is TGTGCCTGGAGTTCGCGACAGGGGGTGAGTTATCAGCCCCAGCATTTT. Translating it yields CAWSSRQGVSYQPQHF.

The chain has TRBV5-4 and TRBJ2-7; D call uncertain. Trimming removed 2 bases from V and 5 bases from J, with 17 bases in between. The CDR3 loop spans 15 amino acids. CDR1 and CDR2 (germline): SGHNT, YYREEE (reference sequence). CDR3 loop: CASSLDSPIFHEQYF. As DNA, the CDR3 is TGTGCCAGCAGCTTAGACTCCCCTATCTTCCACGAGCAGTACTTC. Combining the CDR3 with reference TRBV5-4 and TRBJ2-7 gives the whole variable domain ETGVTQSPTHLIKTRGQQVTLRCSSQSGHNTVSWYQQALGQGPQFIFQYYREEENGRGNFPPRFSGLQFPNYSSELNVNALELDDSALYLCASSLDSPIFHEQYFGPGTRLTVT.

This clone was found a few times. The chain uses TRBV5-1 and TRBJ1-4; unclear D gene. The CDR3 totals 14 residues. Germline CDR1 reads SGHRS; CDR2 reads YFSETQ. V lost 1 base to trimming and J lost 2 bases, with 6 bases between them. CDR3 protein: CASSLFGTNEKLFF. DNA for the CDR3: TGCGCCAGCAGCTTGTTCGGGACTAATGAAAAACTGTTTTTT.

Here the CDR3 DNA reads TGTGCCAGCAGCCTCGACACAGATACGCAGTATTTT. Translating gives CASSLDTDTQYF. The genes are TRBV9 and TRBJ2-3; no clear D. Between the trimmed V and J ends, which lost 4 bases and 2 bases, there was a span of 5 bases. Germline values: CDR1 SGDLS, CDR2 YYNGEE. The CDR3 covers 12 residues.

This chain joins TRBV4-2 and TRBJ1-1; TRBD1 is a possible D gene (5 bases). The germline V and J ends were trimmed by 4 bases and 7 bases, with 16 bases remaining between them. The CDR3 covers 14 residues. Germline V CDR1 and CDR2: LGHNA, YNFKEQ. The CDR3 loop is CASSPRRGLGEAFF. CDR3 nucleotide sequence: TGTGCCAGCAGCCCCCGGAGGGGACTCGGTGAAGCTTTCTTT.

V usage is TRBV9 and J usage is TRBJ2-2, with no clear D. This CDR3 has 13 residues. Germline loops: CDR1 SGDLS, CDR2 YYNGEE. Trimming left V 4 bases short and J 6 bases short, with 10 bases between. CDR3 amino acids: CASSPMLSGELFF. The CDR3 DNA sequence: TGTGCCAGCAGCCCTATGTTATCCGGGGAGCTGTTTTTT.

Written as DNA, the CDR3 is TGCAGCGTTGAAGAAGGGGTCGGCAATGAGCAGTTCTTC. Amino acid sequence: CSVEEGVGNEQFF. The genes are TRBV29-1 and TRBJ2-1; D possibly corresponds to TRBD1 (5 bases). Germline V gene lookup returns CDR1 SQVTM and CDR2 ANQGSEA. This CDR3 is built from 13 residues. V was trimmed by 0 bases and J by 6 bases, leaving 9 bases between them.

The CDR3 bases are TGTGCCAGCAGTTTCCCCAACACCGGGGAGCTGTTTTTT. Protein: CASSFPNTGELFF. V gene TRBV27 combines with J gene TRBJ2-2; D not certain. Trimming stripped 3 bases from V and 2 bases from J, with 4 bases between. The germline gives CDR1 MNHEY, CDR2 SMNVEV (reference sequence). The CDR3 totals 13 residues.

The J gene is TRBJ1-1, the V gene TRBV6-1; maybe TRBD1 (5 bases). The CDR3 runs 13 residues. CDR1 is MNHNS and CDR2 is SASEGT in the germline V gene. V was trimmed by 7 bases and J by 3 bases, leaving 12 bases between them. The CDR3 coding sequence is TGTGCCAGCACCAGGGTGCGGGACACTGAAGCTTTCTTT. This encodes CASTRVRDTEAFF.

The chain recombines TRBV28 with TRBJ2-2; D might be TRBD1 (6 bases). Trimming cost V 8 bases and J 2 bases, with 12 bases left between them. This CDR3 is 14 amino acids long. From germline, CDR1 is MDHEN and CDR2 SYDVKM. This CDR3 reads CASYLGGNTGELFF. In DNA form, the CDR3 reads TGTGCCAGCTACCTAGGGGGTAACACCGGGGAGCTGTTTTTT.

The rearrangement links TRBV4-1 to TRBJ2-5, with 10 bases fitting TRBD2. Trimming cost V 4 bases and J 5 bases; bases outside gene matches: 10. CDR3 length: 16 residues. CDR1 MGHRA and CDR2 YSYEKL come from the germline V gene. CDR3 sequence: CASSLPIAGGFETQYF. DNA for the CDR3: TGCGCCAGCAGCCTACCGATAGCGGGAGGTTTTGAGACCCAGTACTTC.

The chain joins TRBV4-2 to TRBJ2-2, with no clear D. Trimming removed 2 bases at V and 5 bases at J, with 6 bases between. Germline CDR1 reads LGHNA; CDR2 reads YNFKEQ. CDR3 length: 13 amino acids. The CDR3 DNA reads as TGTGCCAGCAGCCAATCAGAGACCGGGGAGCTGTTTTTT. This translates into CASSQSETGELFF.

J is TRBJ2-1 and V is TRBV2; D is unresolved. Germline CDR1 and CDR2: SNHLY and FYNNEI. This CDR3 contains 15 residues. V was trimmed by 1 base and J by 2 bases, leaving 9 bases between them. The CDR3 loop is CASSEGYSPYNEQFF. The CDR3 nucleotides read TGTGCCAGCAGTGAAGGGTACAGTCCCTACAATGAGCAGTTCTTC.

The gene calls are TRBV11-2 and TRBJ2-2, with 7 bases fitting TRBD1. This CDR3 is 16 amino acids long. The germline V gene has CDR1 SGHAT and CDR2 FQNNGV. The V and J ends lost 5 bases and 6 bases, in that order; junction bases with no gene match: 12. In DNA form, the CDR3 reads TGTGCCAGCAGCCCCGGGACAGCAGGTTGGCCCGGGGAGCTGTTTTTT. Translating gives CASSPGTAGWPGELFF.